Below are 18 T cell receptor beta chains sequenced from a single sample in a study of shared clonotypes between healthy human individuals (dated by TCRdb to about 2020). Libraries were built with the immunoSEQ multiplex PCR assay. In its TCRdb copy, this immuneACCESS table keeps in-frame sequences only and misses some clones. Where compared with another copy, unresolved V genes explain less than half of these, and the others have no known cause. The sample records about 1.1 million clones, 75% to 80% of which are singletons. In total, the top ten clones hold roughly 0.57% of the sample. The sample was memory CD4+ T cells from PBMCs. The sample's cell subset or site label, in plain terms: CD45RA-negative fraction. These receptors came from a man aged 18 to 30 in good health. Some clones in this sample may be carry-over from other donors' samples.

The chain couples TRBV5-4 to TRBJ1-1; TRBD1 agrees at 8 bases. This CDR3 is 14 amino acids long. CDR1 is SGHNT, CDR2 YYREEE, per germline (reference sequence). Trimming took 4 bases from V and 3 from J; bases not matched to a gene: 5. CDR3 sequence (DNA): TGTGCCAGCAGCCAGCTGACAGGGGACACTGAAGCTTTCTTT. This encodes CASSQLTGDTEAFF.

The rearrangement uses TRBV7-3 and TRBJ2-3, with D unresolved. Germline V gene lookup returns CDR1 SGHTA and CDR2 FQGTGA. The CDR3 spans 14 residues. Trimming pared 5 bases from V and 0 bases from J, leaving 9 bases between. In DNA form, the CDR3 reads TGTGCCAGCAGCGCCCTTGGAAGCACAGATACGCAGTATTTT. It yields the protein CASSALGSTDTQYF.

This chain connects TRBV5-1 to TRBJ2-3, with D possibly TRBD2 on 6 matching bases. CDR1 is SGHRS, CDR2 YFSETQ, per germline. V lost 5 bases, J lost 0 bases, and 13 bases lay in between. CDR3 length: 15 amino acids. The CDR3 DNA reads TGCGCCAGCAGGCGTAGCGGTTCTAGCACAGATACGCAGTATTTT. It yields the protein CASRRSGSSTDTQYF.

The chain has TRBV18 and TRBJ2-1; tentatively, D is TRBD2 (6 bases). V was cut by 3 bases and J by 8 bases, with 11 bases left in between. This CDR3 spans 13 amino acids. Germline CDR1 reads KGHSH; CDR2 reads LQKENI. The CDR3 region is CASSPPTSDEQFF. The CDR3 DNA is TGTGCCAGCTCACCTCCGACTAGTGATGAGCAGTTCTTC.

CDR3 nucleotides: TGTGCCAGTAGTAGTGTAGGCAGCGCCCAAAAGGACGAGCAGTACTTC. Translated: CASSSVGSAQKDEQYF. The V call is TRBV19, the J call TRBJ2-7; D is ambiguous. The CDR3 consists of 16 residues. CDR1 is LNHDA and CDR2 is SQIVND in the germline V gene (reference sequence). The ends were cut back, 4 bases at V and 5 bases at J, with 21 bases in the middle.

This clone showed up many times. Distinct nucleotide sequences in the sample also encode this CDR3. CDR3 in amino acids: CASSLGQWKGEQYF. The CDR3 bases are TGTGCCAGCAGCTTGGGGCAATGGAAGGGCGAGCAGTACTTC. The J gene is TRBJ2-7, the V gene TRBV5-4; no definite D call. The V and J ends lost 0 bases and 6 bases respectively, with 13 bases between them. CDR3 length: 14 residues. From germline, CDR1 is SGHNT and CDR2 YYREEE (reference sequence).

The sample holds a few counts of this clone. The chain combines TRBV9 with TRBJ1-4; D is ambiguous. The V gene lost 3 bases and the J gene lost 10 bases, with 16 bases spanning the gap. CDR1 is SGDLS, CDR2 YYNGEE, per germline. This CDR3 region has 14 residues. The CDR3 nucleotides are TGTGCCAGCAGCGCGGACCGCGCGGAGGGAAAACTGTTTTTT. Encoded protein: CASSADRAEGKLFF.

The rearrangement links TRBV19 to TRBJ1-5; D unclear. CDR1 and CDR2 (germline): LNHDA, SQIVND (reference sequence). Trimming left V 7 bases short and J 9 bases short, with 19 bases between. The CDR3 is made up of 14 amino acids. The CDR3 DNA is TGTGCCAGTACCGGGGAGGGCCGCCCAGGGCCCCAGCATTTT. Protein sequence: CASTGEGRPGPQHF.

This clone has a single count. J is TRBJ2-1 and V is TRBV28; 8 nucleotides match TRBD2. Germline CDR1 reads MDHEN; CDR2 reads SYDVKM. The CDR3 is 16 amino acids. Trimming removed 7 bases from V and 0 bases from J; junction bases left unmatched: 8. In nucleotides, the CDR3 is TGTGCCAGCACCCCATCCGGGACTAGCTCCTACAATGAGCAGTTCTTC. It encodes CASTPSGTSSYNEQFF.

The chain combines TRBV5-1 with TRBJ2-1; D is perhaps TRBD1 (5 bases). The CDR3 contains 14 residues. The ends were cut back, 1 base at V and 6 bases at J, with 11 bases in the middle. The germline V gene encodes CDR1 SGHRS and CDR2 YFSETQ. The CDR3 protein is CASSLSLRGNEQFF. The CDR3 region has the DNA TGCGCCAGCAGCTTGTCGCTAAGGGGCAATGAGCAGTTCTTC.

This clone was counted many times. This chain connects TRBV6-4 to TRBJ2-2; 8 bases agree with TRBD2. V gave up 6 bases and J gave up 5 bases; unmatched junction bases: 8. The CDR3 covers 15 residues. In germline, CDR1 is MRHNA, CDR2 SNTAGT. In DNA, the CDR3 is TGTGCCAGCAGACCGGGAACGGGAGGGACCGGGGAGCTGTTTTTT. Its protein is CASRPGTGGTGELFF.

This chain uses TRBV7-8 with TRBJ1-2; D not resolved. Germline V gene lookup returns CDR1 SGHVS and CDR2 FQNEAQ. This CDR3 comprises 14 residues. The V end was cut by 0 bases, the J end by 7 bases, with 12 bases between. CDR3 sequence: CASSLAGVSGGYTF. CDR3 coding DNA: TGTGCCAGCAGCTTAGCAGGAGTTTCGGGTGGCTACACCTTC.

The chain uses TRBV27 and TRBJ2-4, with D possibly being TRBD1 (6 bases). CDR3 size: 16 residues. Trimming removed 3 bases from V and 0 bases from J, with 12 bases in between. CDR1 MNHEY and CDR2 SMNVEV come from the germline V gene (reference sequence). CDR3 amino acids: CASSFVGDTAKNIQYF. CDR3 sequence (DNA): TGTGCCAGCAGTTTTGTGGGGGACACAGCCAAAAACATTCAGTACTTC.

On this clone itself: The same CDR3 is also encoded by other DNA sequences in this sample. The rearrangement joins TRBV28 to TRBJ2-7; D is possibly TRBD1 or TRBD2 (5 bases each). Per the germline V gene, CDR1 is MDHEN and CDR2 is SYDVKM. The CDR3 runs 14 residues. V lost 5 bases and J 3 bases, leaving 14 bases between the germline ends. CDR3 sequence: CASSTPGRSYEQYF. CDR3 DNA sequence: TGTGCCAGCAGTACTCCGGGACGAAGCTACGAGCAGTACTTC.

The CDR3 loop reads CARSLNMNYGYTF. In nucleotides, the CDR3 is TGTGCCAGAAGCTTGAACATGAACTATGGCTACACCTTC. The rearrangement joins TRBV5-3 to TRBJ1-2; D gene unclear. TRBV5-3 is recorded as an ORF, its role being uncertain. CDR3 length equals 13 residues. Deletions cut 1 base from V and 2 bases from J, with 6 bases between.

The J gene is TRBJ1-1, the V gene TRBV18; 10 bases fit TRBD1. The CDR3 is 17 residues long. Per the germline V gene, CDR1 is KGHSH and CDR2 is LQKENI. Germline trimming cut 6 bases from V and 4 bases from J; bases unmatched to any gene: 14. In nucleotides, the CDR3 is TGTGCCAGCTCCCCCATGGACAGGGGGGCGGGGGGCACTGAAGCTTTCTTT. Protein product: CASSPMDRGAGGTEAFF.

The chain recombines TRBV6-6 with TRBJ2-4; 7 bases fit TRBD2. Germline CDR1 and CDR2: MNHNY and SVGAGI (reference sequence). The CDR3 is made up of 16 amino acids. Unmatched junction bases numbered 6, after V lost 1 base and J lost 3 bases. CDR3 protein: CASSYLEGGDKNIQYF. The CDR3 DNA is TGTGCCAGCAGTTACTTGGAGGGAGGGGACAAAAACATTCAGTACTTC.

This sequence joins TRBV2 and TRBJ2-1; 10 bases are shared with TRBD1. The CDR3 has 16 amino acids. The V segment lost 3 bases and the J segment 4 bases; nucleotides outside the gene matches: 6. Germline V gene lookup returns CDR1 SNHLY and CDR2 FYNNEI. The CDR3 is CASSDPRTGGYNEQFF. The CDR3 nucleotides are TGTGCCAGCAGTGATCCTCGGACAGGGGGATACAATGAGCAGTTCTTC.